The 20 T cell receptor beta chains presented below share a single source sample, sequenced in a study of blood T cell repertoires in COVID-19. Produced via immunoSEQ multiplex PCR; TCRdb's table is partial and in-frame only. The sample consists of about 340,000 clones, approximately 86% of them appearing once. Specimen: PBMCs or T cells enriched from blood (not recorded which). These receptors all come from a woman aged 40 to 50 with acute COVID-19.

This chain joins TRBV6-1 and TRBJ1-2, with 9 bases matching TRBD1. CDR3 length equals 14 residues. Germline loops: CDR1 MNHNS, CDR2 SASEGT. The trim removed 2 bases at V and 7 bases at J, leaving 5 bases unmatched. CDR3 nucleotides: TGTGCCAGCAGTGAAAAGGGACAGGGAGGTGGCTACACCTTC. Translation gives CASSEKGQGGGYTF.

In DNA, the CDR3 is TGTGCCAGCACCACAAGTAGCAATCAGCCCCAGCATTTT. Amino acids: CASTTSSNQPQHF. This chain connects TRBV28 to TRBJ1-5; D uncertain. The CDR3 covers 13 residues. CDR1 MDHEN and CDR2 SYDVKM come from the germline V gene. With 7 bases removed from V and 0 bases from J, the gap between germline ends came to 7 bases.

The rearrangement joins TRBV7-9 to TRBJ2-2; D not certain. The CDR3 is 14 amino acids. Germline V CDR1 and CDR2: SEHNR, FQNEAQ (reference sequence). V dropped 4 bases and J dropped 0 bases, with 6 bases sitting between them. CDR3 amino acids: CASSSQPNTGELFF. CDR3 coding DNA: TGTGCCAGCAGCTCACAACCGAACACCGGGGAGCTGTTTTTT.

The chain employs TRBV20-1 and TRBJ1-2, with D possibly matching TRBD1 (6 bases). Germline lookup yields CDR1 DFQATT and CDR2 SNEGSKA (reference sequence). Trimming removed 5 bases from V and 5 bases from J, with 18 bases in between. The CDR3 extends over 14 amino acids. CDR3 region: CSARGRGVTYGYTF. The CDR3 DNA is TGCAGTGCTCGTGGCAGGGGCGTGACATATGGCTACACCTTC.

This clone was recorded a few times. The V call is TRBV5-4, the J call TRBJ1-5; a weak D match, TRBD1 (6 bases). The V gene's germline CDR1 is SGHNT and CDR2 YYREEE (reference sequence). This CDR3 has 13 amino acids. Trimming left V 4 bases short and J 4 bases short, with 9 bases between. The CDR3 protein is CASSVDSNQPQHF. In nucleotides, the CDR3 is TGTGCCAGCAGCGTGGACAGTAATCAGCCCCAGCATTTT.

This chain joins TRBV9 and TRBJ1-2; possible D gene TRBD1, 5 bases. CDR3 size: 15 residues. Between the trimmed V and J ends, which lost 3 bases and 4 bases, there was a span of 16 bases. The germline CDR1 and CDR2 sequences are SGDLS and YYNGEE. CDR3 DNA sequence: TGTGCCAGCAGCGGGCACGAAGGGGTTTTCTATGGCTACACCTTC. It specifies CASSGHEGVFYGYTF.

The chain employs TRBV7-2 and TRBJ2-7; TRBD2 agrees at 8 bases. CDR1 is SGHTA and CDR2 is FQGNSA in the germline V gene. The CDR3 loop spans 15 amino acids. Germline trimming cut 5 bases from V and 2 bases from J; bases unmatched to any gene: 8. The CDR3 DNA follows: TGTGCCAGCAGCACATCACCGGGGGGGGCCTACGAGCAGTACTTC. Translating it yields CASSTSPGGAYEQYF.

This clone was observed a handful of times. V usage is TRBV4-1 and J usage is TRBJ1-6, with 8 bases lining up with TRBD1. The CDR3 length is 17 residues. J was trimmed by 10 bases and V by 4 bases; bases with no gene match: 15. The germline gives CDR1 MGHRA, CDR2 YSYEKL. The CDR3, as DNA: TGCGCCAGCAGCCCGAGCGCGAAGACAGGGGTAAACTCACCCCTCCACTTT. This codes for CASSPSAKTGVNSPLHF.

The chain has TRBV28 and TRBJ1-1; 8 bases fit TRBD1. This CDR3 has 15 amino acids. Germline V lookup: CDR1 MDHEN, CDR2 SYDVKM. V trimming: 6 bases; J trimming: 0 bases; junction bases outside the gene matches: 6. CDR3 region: CASSQRTGMNTEAFF. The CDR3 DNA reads TGTGCCAGCAGCCAGAGGACAGGGATGAACACTGAAGCTTTCTTT.

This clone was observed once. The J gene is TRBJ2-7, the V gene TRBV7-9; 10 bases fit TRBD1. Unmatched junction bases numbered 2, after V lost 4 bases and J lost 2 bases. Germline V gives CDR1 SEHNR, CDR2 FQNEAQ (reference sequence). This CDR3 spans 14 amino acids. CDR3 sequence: CASSSGTGAYEQYF. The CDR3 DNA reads TGTGCCAGCAGCTCCGGGACAGGGGCCTACGAGCAGTACTTC.

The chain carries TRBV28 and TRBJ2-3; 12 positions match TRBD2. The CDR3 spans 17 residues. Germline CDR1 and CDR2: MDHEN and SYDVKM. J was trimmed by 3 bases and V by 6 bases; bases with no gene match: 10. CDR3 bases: TGTGCCAGCAGCGGGCTAGCGGGAGGGCCAAGGACAGATACGCAGTATTTT. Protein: CASSGLAGGPRTDTQYF.

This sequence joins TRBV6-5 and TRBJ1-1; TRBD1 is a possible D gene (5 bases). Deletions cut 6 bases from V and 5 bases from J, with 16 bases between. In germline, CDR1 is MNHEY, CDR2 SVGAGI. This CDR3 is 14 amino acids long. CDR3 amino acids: CASRLGGVWTEAFF. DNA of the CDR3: TGTGCCAGCAGACTGGGGGGGGTTTGGACTGAAGCTTTCTTT.

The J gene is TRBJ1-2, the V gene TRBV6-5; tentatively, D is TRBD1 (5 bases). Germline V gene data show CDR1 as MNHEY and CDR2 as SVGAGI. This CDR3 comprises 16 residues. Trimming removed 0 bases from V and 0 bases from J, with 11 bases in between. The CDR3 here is CASSYSSKGTNYGYTF. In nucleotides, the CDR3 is TGTGCCAGCAGTTACTCCTCCAAGGGGACTAACTATGGCTACACCTTC.

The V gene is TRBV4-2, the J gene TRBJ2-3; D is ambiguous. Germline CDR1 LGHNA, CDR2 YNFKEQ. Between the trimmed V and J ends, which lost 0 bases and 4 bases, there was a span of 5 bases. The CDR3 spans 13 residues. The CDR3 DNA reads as TGTGCCAGCAGCCAAGAAGGAGCAGATACGCAGTATTTT. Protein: CASSQEGADTQYF.

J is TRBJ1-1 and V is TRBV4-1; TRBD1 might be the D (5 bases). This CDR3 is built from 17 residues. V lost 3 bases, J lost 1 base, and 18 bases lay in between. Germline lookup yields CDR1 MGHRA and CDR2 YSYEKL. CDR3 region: CASSHAHQGVENTEAFF. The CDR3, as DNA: TGCGCCAGCAGCCATGCACACCAGGGTGTTGAGAACACTGAAGCTTTCTTT.

CDR3 protein: CASSLGGPYEQYF. In nucleotides, the CDR3 is TGTGCCAGCAGCTTAGGGGGGCCCTACGAGCAGTACTTC. The chain recombines TRBV11-2 with TRBJ2-7; D may be TRBD1 (6 bases). The CDR3 sequence is 13 residues long. Germline V gene sequence: CDR1 SGHAT, CDR2 FQNNGV. Trimming pared 1 base from V and 2 bases from J, leaving 6 bases between. Based on the CDR3 plus reference TRBV11-2 and TRBJ2-7, the full variable domain is EAGVAQSPRYKIIEKRQSVAFWCNPISGHATLYWYQQILGQGPKLLIQFQNNGVVDDSQLPKDRFSAERLKGVDSTLKIQPAKLEDSAVYLCASSLGGPYEQYFGPGTRLTVT.

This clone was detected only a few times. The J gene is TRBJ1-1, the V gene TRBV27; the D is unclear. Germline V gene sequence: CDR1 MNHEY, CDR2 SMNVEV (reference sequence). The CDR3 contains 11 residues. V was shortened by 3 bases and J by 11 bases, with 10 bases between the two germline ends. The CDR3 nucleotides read TGTGCCAGCAGTTTGGAGGGAAGGGCTTTCTTT. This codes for CASSLEGRAFF.

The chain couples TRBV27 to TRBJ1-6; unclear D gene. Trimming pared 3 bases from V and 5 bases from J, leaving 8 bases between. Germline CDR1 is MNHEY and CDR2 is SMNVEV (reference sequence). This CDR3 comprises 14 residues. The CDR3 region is CASSFGGDNSPLHF. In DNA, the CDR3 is TGTGCCAGCAGTTTCGGAGGAGATAATTCACCCCTCCACTTT.

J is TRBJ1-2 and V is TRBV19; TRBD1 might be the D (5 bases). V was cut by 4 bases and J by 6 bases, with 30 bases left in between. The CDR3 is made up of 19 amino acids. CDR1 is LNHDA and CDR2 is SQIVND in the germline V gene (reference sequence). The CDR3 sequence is CASSNPNRRSGLGGDGYTF. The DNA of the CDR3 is TGTGCCAGTAGTAACCCTAACCGCCGATCCGGGCTCGGAGGGGATGGCTACACCTTC.

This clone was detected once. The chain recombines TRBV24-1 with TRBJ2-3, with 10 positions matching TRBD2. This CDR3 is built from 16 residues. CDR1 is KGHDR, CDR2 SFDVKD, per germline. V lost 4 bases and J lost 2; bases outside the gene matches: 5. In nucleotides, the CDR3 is TGTGCCACCAGTGACCCTAGCGGGGGACCCACAGATACGCAGTATTTT. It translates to CATSDPSGGPTDTQYF.